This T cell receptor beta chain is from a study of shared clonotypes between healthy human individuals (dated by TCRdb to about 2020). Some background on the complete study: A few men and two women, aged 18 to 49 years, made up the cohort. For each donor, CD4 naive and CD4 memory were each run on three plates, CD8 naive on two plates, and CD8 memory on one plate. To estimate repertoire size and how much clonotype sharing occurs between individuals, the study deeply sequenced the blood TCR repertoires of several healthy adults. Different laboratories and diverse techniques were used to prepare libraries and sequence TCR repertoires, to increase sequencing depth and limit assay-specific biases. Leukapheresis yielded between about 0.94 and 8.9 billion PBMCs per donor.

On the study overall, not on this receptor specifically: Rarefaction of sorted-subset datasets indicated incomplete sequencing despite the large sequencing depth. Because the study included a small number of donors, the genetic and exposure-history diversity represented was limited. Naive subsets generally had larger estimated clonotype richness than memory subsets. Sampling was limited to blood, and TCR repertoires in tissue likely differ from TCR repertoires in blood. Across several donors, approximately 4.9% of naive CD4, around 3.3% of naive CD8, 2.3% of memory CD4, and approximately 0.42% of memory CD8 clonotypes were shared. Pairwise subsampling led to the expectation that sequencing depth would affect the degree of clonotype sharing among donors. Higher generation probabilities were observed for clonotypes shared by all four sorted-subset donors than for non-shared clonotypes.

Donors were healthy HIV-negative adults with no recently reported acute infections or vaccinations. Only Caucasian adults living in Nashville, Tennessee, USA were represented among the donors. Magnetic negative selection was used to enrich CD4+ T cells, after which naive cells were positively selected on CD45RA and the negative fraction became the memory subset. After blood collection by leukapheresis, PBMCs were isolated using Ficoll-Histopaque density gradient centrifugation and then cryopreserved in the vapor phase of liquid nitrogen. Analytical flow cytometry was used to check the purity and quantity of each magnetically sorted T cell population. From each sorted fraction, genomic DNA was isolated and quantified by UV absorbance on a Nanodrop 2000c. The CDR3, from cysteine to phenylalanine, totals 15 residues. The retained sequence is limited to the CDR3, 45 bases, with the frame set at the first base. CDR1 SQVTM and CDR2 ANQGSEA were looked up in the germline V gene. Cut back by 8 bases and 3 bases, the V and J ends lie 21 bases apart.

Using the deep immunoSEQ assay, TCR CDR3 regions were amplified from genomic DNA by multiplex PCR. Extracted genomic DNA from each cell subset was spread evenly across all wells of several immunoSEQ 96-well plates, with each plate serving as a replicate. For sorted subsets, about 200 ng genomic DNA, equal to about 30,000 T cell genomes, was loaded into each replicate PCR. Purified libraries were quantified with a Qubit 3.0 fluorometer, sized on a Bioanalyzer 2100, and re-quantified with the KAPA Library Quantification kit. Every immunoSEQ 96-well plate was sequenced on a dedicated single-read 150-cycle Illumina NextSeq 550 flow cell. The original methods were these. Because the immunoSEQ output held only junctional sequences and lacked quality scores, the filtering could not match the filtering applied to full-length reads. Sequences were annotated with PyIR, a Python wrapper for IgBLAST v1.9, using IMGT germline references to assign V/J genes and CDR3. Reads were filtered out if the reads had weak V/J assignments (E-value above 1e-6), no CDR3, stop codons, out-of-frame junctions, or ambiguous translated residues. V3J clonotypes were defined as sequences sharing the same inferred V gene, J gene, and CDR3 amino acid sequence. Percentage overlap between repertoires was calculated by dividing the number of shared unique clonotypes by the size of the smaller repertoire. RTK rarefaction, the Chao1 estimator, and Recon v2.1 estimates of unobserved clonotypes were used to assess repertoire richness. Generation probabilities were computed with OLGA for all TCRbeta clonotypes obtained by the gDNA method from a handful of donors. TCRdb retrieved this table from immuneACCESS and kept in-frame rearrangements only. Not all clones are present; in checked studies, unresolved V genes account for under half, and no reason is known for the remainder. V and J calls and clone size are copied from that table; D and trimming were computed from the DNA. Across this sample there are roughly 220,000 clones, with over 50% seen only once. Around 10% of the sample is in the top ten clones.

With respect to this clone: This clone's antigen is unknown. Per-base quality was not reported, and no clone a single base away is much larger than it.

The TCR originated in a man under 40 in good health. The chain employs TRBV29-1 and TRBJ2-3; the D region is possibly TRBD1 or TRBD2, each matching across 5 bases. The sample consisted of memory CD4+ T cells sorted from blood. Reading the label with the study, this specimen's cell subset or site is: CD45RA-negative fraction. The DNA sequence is TGCAGCTCTAGAGAGGGGCCCTCACTTACAGATACGCAGTATTTT. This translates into CSSREGPSLTDTQYF.